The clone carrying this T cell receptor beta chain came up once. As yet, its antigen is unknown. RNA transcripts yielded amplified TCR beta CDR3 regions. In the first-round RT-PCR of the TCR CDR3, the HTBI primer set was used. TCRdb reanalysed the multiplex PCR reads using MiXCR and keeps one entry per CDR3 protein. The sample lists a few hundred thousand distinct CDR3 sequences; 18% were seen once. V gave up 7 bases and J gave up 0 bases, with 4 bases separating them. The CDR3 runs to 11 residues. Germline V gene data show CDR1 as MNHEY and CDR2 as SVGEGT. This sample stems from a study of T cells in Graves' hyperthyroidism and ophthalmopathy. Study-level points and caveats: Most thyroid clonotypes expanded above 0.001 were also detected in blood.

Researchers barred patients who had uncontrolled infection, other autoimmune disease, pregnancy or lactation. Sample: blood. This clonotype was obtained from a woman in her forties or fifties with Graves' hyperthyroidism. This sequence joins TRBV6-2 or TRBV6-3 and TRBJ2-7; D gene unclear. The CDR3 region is CASTTSYEQYV. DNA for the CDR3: TGTGCCAGCACCACCTCCTACGAGCAGTACGTC.